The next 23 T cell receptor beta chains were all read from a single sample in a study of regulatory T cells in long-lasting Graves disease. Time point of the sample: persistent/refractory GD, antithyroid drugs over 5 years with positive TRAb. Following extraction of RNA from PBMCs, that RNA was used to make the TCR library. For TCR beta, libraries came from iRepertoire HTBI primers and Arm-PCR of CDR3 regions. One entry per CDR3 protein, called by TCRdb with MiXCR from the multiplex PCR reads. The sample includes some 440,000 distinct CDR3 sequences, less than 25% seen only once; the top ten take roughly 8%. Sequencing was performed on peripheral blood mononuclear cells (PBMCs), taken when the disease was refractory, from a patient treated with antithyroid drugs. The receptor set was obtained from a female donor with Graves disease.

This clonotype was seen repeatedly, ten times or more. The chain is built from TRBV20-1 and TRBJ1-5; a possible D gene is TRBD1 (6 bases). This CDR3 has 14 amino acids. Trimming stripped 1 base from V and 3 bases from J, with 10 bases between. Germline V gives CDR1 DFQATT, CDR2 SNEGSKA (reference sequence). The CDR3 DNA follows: TGCAGTGCTAGAGTACAGGGATACAATCAGCCCCAGCATTTT. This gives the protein CSARVQGYNQPQHF.

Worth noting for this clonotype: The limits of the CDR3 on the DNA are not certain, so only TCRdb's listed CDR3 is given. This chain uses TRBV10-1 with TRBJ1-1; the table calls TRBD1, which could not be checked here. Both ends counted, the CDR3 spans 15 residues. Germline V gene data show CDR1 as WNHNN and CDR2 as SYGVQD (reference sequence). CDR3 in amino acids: CASSDHVGVGTEASF.

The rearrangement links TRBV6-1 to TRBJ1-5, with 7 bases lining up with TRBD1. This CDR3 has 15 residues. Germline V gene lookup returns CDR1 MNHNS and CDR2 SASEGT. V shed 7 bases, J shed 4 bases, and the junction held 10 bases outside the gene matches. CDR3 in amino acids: CASTQRGQGNQPQHF. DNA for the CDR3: TGTGCCAGCACCCAAAGGGGGCAGGGTAATCAGCCCCAGCATTTT.

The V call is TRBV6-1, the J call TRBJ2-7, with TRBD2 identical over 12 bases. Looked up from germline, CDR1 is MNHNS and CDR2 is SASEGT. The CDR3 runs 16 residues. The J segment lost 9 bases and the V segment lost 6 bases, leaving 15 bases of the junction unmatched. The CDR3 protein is CASSHPGTSGPRGQYF. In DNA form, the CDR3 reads TGTGCCAGCAGCCACCCCGGGACTAGCGGGCCAAGGGGGCAGTACTTC.

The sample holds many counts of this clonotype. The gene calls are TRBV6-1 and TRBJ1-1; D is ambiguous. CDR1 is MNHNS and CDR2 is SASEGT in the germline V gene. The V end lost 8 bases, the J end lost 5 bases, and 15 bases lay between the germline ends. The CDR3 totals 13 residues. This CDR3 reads CASRDIFKTEAFF. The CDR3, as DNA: TGTGCCAGCCGGGATATCTTTAAAACTGAAGCTTTCTTT.

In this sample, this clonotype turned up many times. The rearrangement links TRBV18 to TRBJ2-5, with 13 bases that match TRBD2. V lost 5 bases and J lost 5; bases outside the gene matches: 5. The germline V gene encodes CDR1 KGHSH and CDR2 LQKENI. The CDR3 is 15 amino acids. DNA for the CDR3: TGTGCCAGCTCAGTGCGGACTAGCGGGAGTGAGACCCAGTACTTC. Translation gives CASSVRTSGSETQYF.

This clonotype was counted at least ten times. CDR3 DNA sequence: TGTGCCAGCAGTGAGGGGATTGCTTTTGAAGCTTTCTTT. This translates into CASSEGIAFEAFF. The V call is TRBV2, the J call TRBJ1-1; D is unclear. CDR1 is SNHLY and CDR2 is FYNNEI in the germline V gene. V lost 3 bases, J lost 7 bases, and 12 bases lay in between. This CDR3 has 13 residues.

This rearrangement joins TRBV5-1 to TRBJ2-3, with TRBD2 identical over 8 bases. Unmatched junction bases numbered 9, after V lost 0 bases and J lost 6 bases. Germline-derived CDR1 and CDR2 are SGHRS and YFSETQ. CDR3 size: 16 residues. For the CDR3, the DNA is TGCGCCAGCAGCTTGGTTTTAGCGGGGTCGGCCGATACGCAGTATTTT. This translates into CASSLVLAGSADTQYF.

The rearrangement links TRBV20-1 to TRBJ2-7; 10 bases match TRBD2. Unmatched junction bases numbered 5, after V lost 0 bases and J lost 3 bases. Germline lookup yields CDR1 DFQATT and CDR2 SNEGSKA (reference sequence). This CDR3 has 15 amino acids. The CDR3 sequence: CSARDFSSGSYEQYF. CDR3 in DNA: TGCAGTGCTAGAGATTTTTCTAGCGGGAGCTACGAGCAGTACTTC.

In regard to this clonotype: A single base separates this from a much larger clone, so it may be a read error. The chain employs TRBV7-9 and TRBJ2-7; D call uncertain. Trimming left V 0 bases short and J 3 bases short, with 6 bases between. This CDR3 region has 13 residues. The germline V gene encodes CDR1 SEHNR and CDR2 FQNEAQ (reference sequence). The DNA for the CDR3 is TGTGCCAGCAGCTTAGCGGGATTCTACGAGCAGTACTTC. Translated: CASSLAGFYEQYF.

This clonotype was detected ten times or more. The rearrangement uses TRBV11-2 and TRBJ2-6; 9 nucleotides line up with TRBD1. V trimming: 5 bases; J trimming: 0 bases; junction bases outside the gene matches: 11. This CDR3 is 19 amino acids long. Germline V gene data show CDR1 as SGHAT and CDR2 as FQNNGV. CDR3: CASSITQGALISGANVLTF. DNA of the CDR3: TGTGCCAGCAGCATAACACAGGGGGCCTTGATCTCTGGGGCCAACGTCCTGACTTTC.

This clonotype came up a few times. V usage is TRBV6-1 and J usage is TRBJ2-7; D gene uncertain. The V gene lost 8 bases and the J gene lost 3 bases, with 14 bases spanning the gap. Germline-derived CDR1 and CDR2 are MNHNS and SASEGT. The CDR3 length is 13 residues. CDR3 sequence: CASGIGLFYEQYF. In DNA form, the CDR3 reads TGTGCCAGCGGAATTGGTCTATTCTACGAGCAGTACTTC.

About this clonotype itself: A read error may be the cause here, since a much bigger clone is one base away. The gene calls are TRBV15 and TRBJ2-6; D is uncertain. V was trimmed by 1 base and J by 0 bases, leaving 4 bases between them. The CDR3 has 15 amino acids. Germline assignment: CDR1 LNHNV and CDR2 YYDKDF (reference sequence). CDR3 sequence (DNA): TGTGCCACCAGCAGAGGGAACTCTGGGGCCAACGTCCTGACTTTC. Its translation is CATSRGNSGANVLTF.

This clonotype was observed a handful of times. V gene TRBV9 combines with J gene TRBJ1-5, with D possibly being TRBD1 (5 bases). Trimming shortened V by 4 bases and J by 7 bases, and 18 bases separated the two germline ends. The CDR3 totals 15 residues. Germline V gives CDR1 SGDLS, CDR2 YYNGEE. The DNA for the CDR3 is TGTGCCAGCAGCCCCGGGTGGCGGGGGTTCCAGCCCCAGCATTTT. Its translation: CASSPGWRGFQPQHF.

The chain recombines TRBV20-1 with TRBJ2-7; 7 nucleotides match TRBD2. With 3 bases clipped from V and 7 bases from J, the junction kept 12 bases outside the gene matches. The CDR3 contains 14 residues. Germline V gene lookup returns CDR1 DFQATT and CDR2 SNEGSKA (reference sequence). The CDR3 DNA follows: TGCAGTGCTAGTGATTCGGGCGGGAGTGAGGAGCAGTACTTC. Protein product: CSASDSGGSEEQYF.

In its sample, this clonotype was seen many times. In DNA form, the CDR3 reads TGTGCCAGCAGTTTTCGACAGTTTACCTACGAGCAGTACTTC. Its protein product is CASSFRQFTYEQYF. The chain links TRBV7-6 to TRBJ2-7; weak D call: TRBD1 (5 bases). CDR1 is SGHVS, CDR2 FNYEAQ, per germline. This CDR3 spans 14 amino acids. Between the trimmed V and J ends, which lost 6 bases and 2 bases, there was a span of 14 bases.

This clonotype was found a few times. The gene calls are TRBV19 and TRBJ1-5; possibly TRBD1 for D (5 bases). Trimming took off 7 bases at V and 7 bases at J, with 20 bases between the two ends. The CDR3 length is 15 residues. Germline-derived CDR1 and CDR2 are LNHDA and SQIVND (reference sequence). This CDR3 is CASTLTGQGGQPQHF. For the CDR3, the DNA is TGTGCCAGTACCCTCACGGGGCAGGGTGGGCAGCCCCAGCATTTT.

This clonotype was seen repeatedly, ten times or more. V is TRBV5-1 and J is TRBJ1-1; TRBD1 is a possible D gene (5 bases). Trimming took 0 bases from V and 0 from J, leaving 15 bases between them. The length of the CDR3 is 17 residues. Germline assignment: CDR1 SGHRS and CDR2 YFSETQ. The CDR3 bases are TGCGCCAGCAGCTTGGTGGTAGGGGAGGGTATGAACACTGAAGCTTTCTTT. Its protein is CASSLVVGEGMNTEAFF.

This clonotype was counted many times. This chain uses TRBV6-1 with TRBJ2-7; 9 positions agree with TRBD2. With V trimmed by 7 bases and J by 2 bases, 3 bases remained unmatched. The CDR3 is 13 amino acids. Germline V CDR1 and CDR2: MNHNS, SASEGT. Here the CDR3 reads CASKIAGAYEQYF. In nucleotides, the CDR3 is TGTGCCAGCAAAATAGCGGGAGCCTACGAGCAGTACTTC.

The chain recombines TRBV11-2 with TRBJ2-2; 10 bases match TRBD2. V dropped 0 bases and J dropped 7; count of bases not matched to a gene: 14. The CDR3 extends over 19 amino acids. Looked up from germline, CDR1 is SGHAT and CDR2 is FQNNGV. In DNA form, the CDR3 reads TGTGCCAGCAGCTTAGATGAATTCGCGAGCGGGAGGGCTGTCGGGGAGCTGTTTTTT. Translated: CASSLDEFASGRAVGELFF.

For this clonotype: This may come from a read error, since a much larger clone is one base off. This CDR3 reads CVSSYAGAEETQYF. For the CDR3, the DNA is TGTGTCAGCAGTTACGCGGGGGCGGAAGAGACCCAGTACTTC. The rearrangement links TRBV6-2 or TRBV6-3 to TRBJ2-5; the D gene is possibly TRBD2 (7 bases). The CDR3 sequence is 14 residues long. Per the germline V gene, CDR1 is MNHEY and CDR2 is SVGEGT.

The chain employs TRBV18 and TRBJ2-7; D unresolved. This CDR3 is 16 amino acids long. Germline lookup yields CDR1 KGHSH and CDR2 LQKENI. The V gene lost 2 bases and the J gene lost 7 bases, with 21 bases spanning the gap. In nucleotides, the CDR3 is TGTGCCAGCTCACCAATTAGACTTGCGGACCGACGTGAGCAGTACTTC. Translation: CASSPIRLADRREQYF.

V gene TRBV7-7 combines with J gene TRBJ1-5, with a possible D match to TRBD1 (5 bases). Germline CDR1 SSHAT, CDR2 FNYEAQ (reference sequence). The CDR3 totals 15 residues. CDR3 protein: CAFEQLRESNQPQHF. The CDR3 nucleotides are TGTGCTTTCGAGCAGCTCAGGGAATCTAATCAGCCCCAGCATTTT.